Below are 20 T cell receptor beta chains sequenced from a single sample in a study of Ad26.COV2.S vaccination and SARS-CoV-2 variants. Sequencing used immunoSEQ multiplex PCR; TCRdb keeps in-frame clones, though not all of them. This table has over 110,000 clones, approximately 90% appearing once. Specimen: peripheral blood, collected after recovery from COVID-19. Receptor source: a human donor who had recovered from COVID-19.

This chain joins TRBV5-6 and TRBJ2-1, with TRBD2 as a possible D gene (6 bases). Between the trimmed V and J ends, which lost 6 bases and 5 bases, there was a span of 18 bases. The length of the CDR3 is 15 residues. Germline CDR1 SGHDT, CDR2 YYEEEE. The CDR3 loop is CASTFRTTLHNEQFF. In DNA form, the CDR3 reads TGTGCCAGCACTTTTCGGACTACCCTTCACAATGAGCAGTTCTTC. The full variable domain, completed using reference TRBV5-6 and TRBJ2-1, is DAGVTQSPTHLIKTRGQQVTLRCSPKSGHDTVSWYQQALGQGPQFIFQYYEEEERQRGNFPDRFSGHQFPNYSSELNVNALLLGDSALYLCASTFRTTLHNEQFFGPGTRLTVL.

The chain is built from TRBV14 and TRBJ1-4; D is ambiguous. The germline V gene has CDR1 SGHDN and CDR2 FVKESK. The CDR3 length is 15 residues. V lost 4 bases to trimming and J lost 0 bases, with 9 bases between them. The CDR3 reads CASSPVGATNEKLFF. As DNA, the CDR3 is TGTGCCAGCAGCCCAGTCGGAGCAACTAATGAAAAACTGTTTTTT.

The chain is built from TRBV6-5 and TRBJ2-7, with 9 bases lining up with TRBD1. The CDR3 runs 12 residues. Germline V lookup: CDR1 MNHEY, CDR2 SVGAGI. The V segment lost 8 bases and the J segment 9 bases; nucleotides outside the gene matches: 8. CDR3 in amino acids: CASRKGQGGQYF. In DNA form, the CDR3 reads TGTGCCAGCCGGAAGGGACAGGGTGGGCAGTACTTC.

This rearrangement joins TRBV6-5 to TRBJ2-6; D may be TRBD2 (5 bases). V dropped 7 bases and J dropped 4 bases, with 8 bases sitting between them. The CDR3 is 13 amino acids. Germline-derived CDR1 and CDR2 are MNHEY and SVGAGI. The CDR3 DNA sequence: TGTGCCAGCATGGACTTCGGGGCCAACGTCCTGACTTTC. Protein: CASMDFGANVLTF.

The rearrangement links TRBV5-5 to TRBJ2-2, with D hard to call. CDR1 and CDR2 from the germline V gene are SGHKS and YYEKEE (reference sequence). This CDR3 contains 12 residues. Trimming stripped 4 bases from V and 7 bases from J, with 8 bases between. CDR3 coding DNA: TGTGCCAGCAGCCTGATTGACGGGGAGCTGTTTTTT. This sequence encodes CASSLIDGELFF.

This clone was seen only once. J is TRBJ2-1 and V is TRBV7-9, with 8 positions matching TRBD1. This CDR3 has 16 amino acids. Germline values: CDR1 SEHNR, CDR2 FQNEAQ (reference sequence). With 0 bases clipped from V and 5 bases from J, the junction kept 6 bases outside the gene matches. DNA for the CDR3: TGTGCCAGCAGCTTAGCTGGGACAGGAGGTCACAATGAGCAGTTCTTC. Translation gives CASSLAGTGGHNEQFF.

The sample holds a few counts of this clone. The J gene is TRBJ1-2, the V gene TRBV19; the D gene is possibly TRBD1 (6 bases). The CDR3 runs to 13 residues. Germline lookup yields CDR1 LNHDA and CDR2 SQIVND (reference sequence). V was clipped by 8 bases and J by 5 bases, with 15 bases between them. CDR3 coding DNA: TGTGCCAGTGGGCAGGGGTTACTATATGGCTACACCTTC. Amino acid sequence: CASGQGLLYGYTF.

J is TRBJ2-7 and V is TRBV4-3, with D perhaps TRBD1 or TRBD2 (5 bases each). This CDR3 is 14 amino acids long. The germline gives CDR1 LGHNA, CDR2 YSLEER. V was pared by 0 bases and J by 2 bases, with 8 bases between. The CDR3 here is CASSQDRGPYEQYF. CDR3 nucleotide sequence: TGCGCCAGCAGCCAAGACCGGGGCCCCTACGAGCAGTACTTC.

V usage is TRBV29-1 and J usage is TRBJ2-7, with D tentatively TRBD1 (5 bases). Trimming took off 4 bases at V and 6 bases at J, with 19 bases between the two ends. CDR1 and CDR2 (germline): SQVTM, ANQGSEA. The CDR3 length is 14 residues. The CDR3 sequence is CSVVMPGLPFEQYF. CDR3 nucleotides: TGCAGCGTTGTTATGCCAGGGCTCCCTTTCGAGCAGTACTTC.

This rearrangement joins TRBV25-1 to TRBJ1-4; TRBD1 matches at 10 bases. V trimming: 3 bases; J trimming: 0 bases; junction bases outside the gene matches: 1. Germline V gene sequence: CDR1 MGHDK, CDR2 SYGVNS. The CDR3 is 16 residues long. The CDR3 DNA reads as TGTGCCAGCAGTGAGGGGACAGGGGCAACTAATGAAAAACTGTTTTTT. As protein: CASSEGTGATNEKLFF.

J is TRBJ2-5 and V is TRBV9; maybe TRBD2 (6 bases). This CDR3 comprises 15 residues. With 4 bases removed from V and 5 bases from J, the gap between germline ends came to 18 bases. CDR1 is SGDLS and CDR2 is YYNGEE in the germline V gene. This CDR3 reads CASSQIGGIWETQYF. In nucleotides, the CDR3 is TGTGCCAGCAGCCAAATCGGGGGAATTTGGGAGACCCAGTACTTC.

V gene TRBV7-2 combines with J gene TRBJ1-4, with 9 bases identical to TRBD1. With 4 bases clipped from V and 8 bases from J, the junction kept 2 bases outside the gene matches. The length of the CDR3 is 13 residues. Germline loops: CDR1 SGHTA, CDR2 FQGNSA. CDR3 DNA: TGTGCCAGCAGCTGGACAGGGGTGGAAAAACTGTTTTTT. It is translated as CASSWTGVEKLFF.

This sequence joins TRBV4-3 and TRBJ2-1, with 8 bases that match TRBD1. Germline V lookup: CDR1 LGHNA, CDR2 YSLEER. This CDR3 contains 14 residues. The V segment lost 4 bases and the J segment 4 bases; nucleotides outside the gene matches: 3. This CDR3 is CASSRGQGYNEQFF. CDR3 nucleotides: TGCGCCAGCAGCCGAGGACAGGGTTACAATGAGCAGTTCTTC.

This chain connects TRBV5-1 to TRBJ1-1; no definite D call. V was trimmed by 0 bases and J by 1 base, leaving 7 bases between them. The CDR3 has 14 residues. From germline, CDR1 is SGHRS and CDR2 YFSETQ. CDR3 region: CASSLDRRNTEAFF. The DNA for the CDR3 is TGCGCCAGCAGCTTGGATCGCAGGAACACTGAAGCTTTCTTT.

The V call is TRBV28, the J call TRBJ1-2; D unclear. The CDR3 extends over 18 amino acids. CDR1 and CDR2 (germline): MDHEN, SYDVKM. The V gene lost 4 bases and the J gene lost 5 bases, with 26 bases spanning the gap. For the CDR3, the DNA is TGTGCCAGCAGTTCGACCCGTCTGTTAGGCGTAACACCGTATGGCTACACCTTC. Its protein is CASSSTRLLGVTPYGYTF.

The chain has TRBV29-1 and TRBJ2-5, with 7 bases fitting TRBD1. J gave up 2 bases and V 5 bases, and 8 bases lay outside the gene matches. CDR1 is SQVTM, CDR2 ANQGSEA, per germline. The CDR3 is 14 amino acids. CDR3 region: CSVSGRTGQETQYF. In DNA, the CDR3 is TGCAGCGTTTCGGGTCGGACAGGTCAAGAGACCCAGTACTTC.

This chain uses TRBV2 with TRBJ1-4; 7 nucleotides align to TRBD1. Germline V gives CDR1 SNHLY, CDR2 FYNNEI. This CDR3 comprises 15 residues. Losses at the gene ends were 7 bases for V and 3 bases for J; bases not matched to a gene: 8. The CDR3 loop reads CASTPSGGSNEKLFF. CDR3 DNA: TGTGCCAGCACCCCCTCAGGGGGATCTAATGAAAAACTGTTTTTT.

This chain joins TRBV11-2 and TRBJ2-3; 11 bases are a match to TRBD2. This CDR3 is 17 amino acids long. CDR1 is SGHAT and CDR2 is FQNNGV in the germline V gene. With V trimmed by 5 bases and J by 2 bases, 9 bases remained unmatched. DNA of the CDR3: TGTGCCAGCAGCACATCACTAGCGGGGGACCTCACAGATACGCAGTATTTT. It translates to CASSTSLAGDLTDTQYF.

The chain recombines TRBV28 with TRBJ2-7; D gene unclear. The CDR3 is made up of 15 amino acids. The V gene lost 1 base and the J gene lost 2 bases, with 12 bases spanning the gap. Germline V gene lookup returns CDR1 MDHEN and CDR2 SYDVKM. The CDR3 sequence: CASSLFGMSPYEQYF. Here the CDR3 DNA reads TGTGCCAGCAGTTTATTTGGGATGTCTCCCTACGAGCAGTACTTC.

This clone was counted between two and nine times. DNA for the CDR3: TGTGCCAGCAGCCCCGAGGGGGGGCGGGAGACCCAGTACTTC. This translates into CASSPEGGRETQYF. The chain links TRBV5-4 to TRBJ2-5; perhaps TRBD2 as D (7 bases). CDR1 and CDR2 from the germline V gene are SGHNT and YYREEE (reference sequence). V was shortened by 4 bases and J by 5 bases, with 15 bases between the two germline ends. The CDR3 loop spans 14 amino acids.